The 15 T cell receptor beta chains listed next were all sequenced from one sample in a study of T cell repertoires in ileal Crohn's disease. Sequenced by immunoSEQ multiplex PCR; TCRdb stores in-frame clones only, minus some. The sample lists about 14,000 clones, over 65% occurring once. The sequenced sample was ileal tissue. The receptors here all came from an adult with Crohn's disease.

The V gene is TRBV28, the J gene TRBJ2-7; the D gene is possibly TRBD1 (5 bases). V was trimmed by 7 bases and J by 4 bases, leaving 8 bases between them. This CDR3 has 11 amino acids. From germline, CDR1 is MDHEN and CDR2 SYDVKM. The CDR3, as DNA: TGTGCCAGCACGAAGGGGTACGAGCAGTACTTC. Amino acids: CASTKGYEQYF.

This chain connects TRBV19 to TRBJ1-4, with D perhaps TRBD1 (5 bases). The CDR3 has 13 residues. The germline V gene encodes CDR1 LNHDA and CDR2 SQIVND (reference sequence). Trimming cost V 10 bases and J 7 bases, with 16 bases left between them. The CDR3 reads CATRPRGGEKLFF. DNA for the CDR3: TGTGCCACCCGACCCCGGGGGGGTGAAAAACTGTTTTTT.

The gene calls are TRBV28 and TRBJ2-2; 8 bases are shared with TRBD2. CDR3 length: 16 residues. After removal of 3 bases from V and 1 base from J, the junction contained 4 bases not matched to a gene. Looked up from germline, CDR1 is MDHEN and CDR2 is SYDVKM. CDR3 bases: TGTGCCAGCAGTTTGTGGGCGGGGGGGAACACCGGGGAGCTGTTTTTT. This encodes CASSLWAGGNTGELFF.

This clone has a single count. The same CDR3 can be traced to other DNA sequences in this sample. The CDR3 region has the DNA TGTGCCAGTACTAGAGGCGGCTCTGGAAACACCATATATTTT. Translated: CASTRGGSGNTIYF. This chain joins TRBV19 and TRBJ1-3; D not certain. CDR1 is LNHDA and CDR2 is SQIVND in the germline V gene (reference sequence). The V end lost 7 bases, the J end lost 0 bases, and 10 bases lay between the germline ends. This CDR3 is built from 14 residues. The full variable domain, rest sourced from reference TRBV19 and TRBJ1-3, is DGGITQSPKYLFRKEGQNVTLSCEQNLNHDAMYWYRQDPGQGLRLIYYSQIVNDFQKGDIAEGYSVSREKKESFPLTVTSAQKNPTAFYLCASTRGGSGNTIYFGEGSWLTVV.

This clone has a handful of counts. The chain recombines TRBV7-2 with TRBJ2-4; 9 bases match TRBD2. The V gene end was trimmed by 1 base and the J gene end by 6 bases; junction bases not matched to a gene: 4. The V gene's germline CDR1 is SGHTA and CDR2 FQGNSA. The CDR3 loop spans 15 amino acids. Here the CDR3 DNA reads TGTGCCAGCAGCTTAGGCGGGGGGGCCGGAAACATTCAGTACTTC. It translates to CASSLGGGAGNIQYF. The complete variable domain, with remaining parts taken from reference TRBV7-2 and TRBJ2-4, reads GAGVSQSPSNKVTEKGKDVELRCDPISGHTALYWYRQSLGQGLEFLIYFQGNSAPDKSGLPSDRFSAERTGGSVSTLTIQRTQQEDSAVYLCASSLGGGAGNIQYFGAGTRLSVL.

This chain joins TRBV11-2 and TRBJ1-3; 7 bases match TRBD1. The germline V gene has CDR1 SGHAT and CDR2 FQNNGV. The CDR3 has 16 amino acids. V shed 4 bases, J shed 2 bases, and the junction held 8 bases outside the gene matches. CDR3 region: CASSSRTGETGNTIYF. DNA of the CDR3: TGTGCCAGCAGCTCCAGAACAGGGGAGACTGGAAACACCATATATTTT.

V and J are TRBV1 and TRBJ2-7; the D call TRBD2 from the table was never checked on the DNA. TRBV1 is termed a pseudogene. CDR3 length: 16 amino acids. CDR3: CTSSQVTSGGLYEQYF. CDR3 DNA sequence: TGCACCAGCAGCCAAGTTACTAGCGGGGGGCTTTACGAGCAGTACTTC.

This chain connects TRBV4-1 to TRBJ2-1, with 8 bases fitting TRBD2. V shed 4 bases, J shed 4 bases, and the junction held 9 bases outside the gene matches. The CDR3 runs to 16 residues. In germline, CDR1 is MGHRA, CDR2 YSYEKL. The DNA of the CDR3 is TGCGCCAGCAGCCTACGGGGGGGGACGACGTACAATGAGCAGTTCTTC. It encodes CASSLRGGTTYNEQFF.

CDR3 sequence reads: CASSLGSLDREYNEQFF. The CDR3 nucleotides are TGTGCCAGCAGCTTGGGGTCCTTGGACAGGGAATACAATGAGCAGTTCTTC. The J gene is TRBJ2-1, the V gene TRBV5-4, with 8 bases fitting TRBD1. CDR1 and CDR2 (germline): SGHNT, YYREEE (reference sequence). The V gene end was trimmed by 0 bases and the J gene end by 4 bases; junction bases not matched to a gene: 9. This CDR3 is built from 17 residues.

The rearrangement links TRBV4-2 to TRBJ1-2; D is perhaps TRBD1 (5 bases). Germline CDR1 and CDR2: LGHNA and YNFKEQ. This CDR3 is 15 amino acids long. Trimming cost V 2 bases and J 2 bases, with 12 bases left between them. CDR3 sequence: CASSQPGTANYGYTF. In nucleotides, the CDR3 is TGTGCCAGCAGCCAACCCGGGACTGCAAACTATGGCTACACCTTC.

This clone showed up just once. The chain joins TRBV4-1 to TRBJ1-2; 9 nucleotides match TRBD1. J was trimmed by 10 bases and V by 0 bases; bases with no gene match: 6. Germline CDR1 reads MGHRA; CDR2 reads YSYEKL. There are 14 residues in the CDR3. CDR3 in DNA: TGCGCCAGCAGCCAAGACACAGGGGGCAGAACCTACACCTTC. As protein: CASSQDTGGRTYTF.

The rearrangement joins TRBV21-1 to TRBJ1-2. TRBV21-1 is flagged as a pseudogene. The CDR3 covers 11 residues. The CDR3 loop reads CASSKMRGYTF. For the CDR3, the DNA is TGTGCCAGCAGCAAAATGCGCGGCTACACCTTC.

The chain carries TRBV7-2 and TRBJ2-2, with TRBD2 identical over 8 bases. The CDR3 length is 15 residues. Germline values: CDR1 SGHTA, CDR2 FQGNSA. The V and J ends lost 5 bases and 4 bases, in that order; junction bases with no gene match: 6. The CDR3 here is CASSPGGVGTGELFF. The CDR3 bases are TGTGCCAGCAGCCCCGGGGGGGTCGGCACCGGGGAGCTGTTTTTT.

The CDR3 DNA sequence: TGTGCCAGCAGTGTTCAGGGGCTTAATTCACCCCTCCACTTT. Translating gives CASSVQGLNSPLHF. The chain employs TRBV2 and TRBJ1-6; D perhaps matches TRBD1 (6 bases). The CDR3 extends over 14 amino acids. V was shortened by 4 bases and J by 6 bases, with 10 bases between the two germline ends. The germline V gene has CDR1 SNHLY and CDR2 FYNNEI.

Comments on this clone: At one end the junction does not follow the germline gene, possibly because of a read error. J is TRBJ1-2 and V is TRBV29-1; D perhaps matches TRBD1 (6 bases). Per the germline V gene, CDR1 is SQVTM and CDR2 is ANQGSEA. CDR3 length: 11 residues. Here the CDR3 reads CSVEVSWTDPF. The CDR3 coding sequence is TGCAGCGTTGAAGTCTCGTGGACAGATCCCTTC.